Listed below are T cell receptor beta chains from one sample, sequenced in a study of monozygotic twins with inflammatory bowel disease. TCRdb reprocessed the 5' RACE reads and reports one entry per CDR3 protein, with no DNA. This table lists around 400,000 distinct CDR3 sequences. The sequenced sample was blood. These receptors originate from a human donor with ulcerative colitis or Crohn's disease, or a healthy co-twin of an affected twin (not recorded which). The CDR3 runs from the conserved cysteine through the conserved F or W.

J | V | length | CDR3
TRBJ2-7 | TRBV6-5 | 13 | CASTVKGAGEQYF
TRBJ2-1 | TRBV4-3 | 16 | CASSHVPEGEGNEQFF
TRBJ1-5 | TRBV6-1 | 12 | CASNVAGRPQHF
TRBJ2-1 | TRBV29-1 | 14 | CSVEDLGQGSEQFF
TRBJ1-5 | TRBV29-1 | 13 | CSVLSTGGQPQHF
TRBJ2-7 | TRBV6-1 | 14 | CASSGFRGGYEQYF
TRBJ2-5 | TRBV25-1 | 15 | CASSGWTSGRETQYF
TRBJ2-3 | TRBV5-1 | 16 | CASSRGDSYLTDTQYF
TRBJ1-1 | TRBV4-3 | 16 | CASSQDWPGGRTEAFF
TRBJ2-4 | TRBV5-6 | 13 | CASSLGGRNIQYF
TRBJ1-1 | TRBV20-1 | 13 | CSARDRRNTEAFF
TRBJ2-2 | TRBV15 | 15 | CATSRVQGRTGELFF
TRBJ2-1 | TRBV28 | 13 | CASSPGQGGIQFF
TRBJ2-5 | TRBV5-1 | 13 | CASSLANGETQYF
TRBJ2-5 | TRBV5-1 | 16 | CASRGTSGGYQETQYF
TRBJ2-2 | TRBV3-1 | 16 | CASSQRGGLYTGELFF
TRBJ2-1 | TRBV7-9 | 15 | CASSQADWAYNEQFF
TRBJ1-1 | TRBV29-1 | 11 | CSVVRGSEAFF
TRBJ1-5 | TRBV15 | 17 | CATSFLGTGGFNQPQHF
TRBJ2-7 | TRBV7-2 | 14 | CASSSRGQNYEQYF
TRBJ1-2 | TRBV5-6 | 14 | CASSFSGGSYGYTF
TRBJ2-7 | TRBV2 | 15 | CASSLRDRGVAEQYF
TRBJ1-5 | TRBV27 | 12 | CASSSVGQPQHF
TRBJ2-7 | TRBV5-1 | 20 | CASSLGRSPRAKVHDYEQYF
TRBJ2-1 | TRBV2 | 14 | CASSQRGGLNEQFF
TRBJ2-7 | TRBV27 | 14 | CASSLRGPFYEQYF
TRBJ2-5 | TRBV20-1 | 13 | CSVEGAGKETQYF
TRBJ2-5 | TRBV5-1 | 13 | CASSFDREGTQYF
TRBJ2-7 | TRBV5-1 | 14 | CASSGGTGADEQYF